The 24 T cell receptor beta chains below all came from one sample that was sequenced in a study of cytomegalovirus exposure and HLA in healthy donors. This table comes from immunoSEQ multiplex PCR, and its TCRdb copy is limited to in-frame clones, with some not included. The sample carries about 200,000 clones, about 81% recorded once. Material: PBMCs. These receptors were obtained from a woman younger than 45 in good health and CMV-seronegative.

The V gene is TRBV4-1, the J gene TRBJ2-3, with no clear D. Looked up from germline, CDR1 is MGHRA and CDR2 is YSYEKL. V lost 4 bases, J lost 5 bases, and 16 bases lay in between. The CDR3 loop spans 15 amino acids. The DNA of the CDR3 is TGCGCCAGCAGCCCCCCGACTGACGCCCGAGATACGCAGTATTTT. It yields the protein CASSPPTDARDTQYF.

This clone was counted only a few times. The J gene is TRBJ1-1, the V gene TRBV30; D unresolved. The CDR3 extends over 11 amino acids. CDR1 is GTSNPN and CDR2 is SVGIG in the germline V gene (reference sequence). The CDR3 sequence is CARDRNTEAFF. Here the CDR3 DNA reads TGTGCTCGAGATCGGAACACTGAAGCTTTCTTT.

The chain is built from TRBV6-4 and TRBJ1-1; D unresolved. V was shortened by 0 bases and J by 1 base, with 12 bases between the two germline ends. The CDR3 loop spans 16 amino acids. Looked up from germline, CDR1 is MRHNA and CDR2 is SNTAGT. The CDR3 nucleotides read TGTGCCAGCAGTGACTCGGAGGTTGCACGGAACACTGAAGCTTTCTTT. Protein sequence: CASSDSEVARNTEAFF.

The genes are TRBV7-9 and TRBJ2-7; 7 bases are a match to TRBD1. The CDR3 sequence is 15 residues long. V shed 2 bases and J 0 bases; nucleotides not matched to a gene: 4. Germline CDR1 SEHNR, CDR2 FQNEAQ (reference sequence). The CDR3 nucleotides read TGTGCCAGCAGCTTAAGGGACAGCTCCTCCTACGAGCAGTACTTC. Its protein is CASSLRDSSSYEQYF.

The chain recombines TRBV5-1 with TRBJ2-1; 8 nucleotides line up with TRBD1. Germline V lookup: CDR1 SGHRS, CDR2 YFSETQ. The CDR3 is made up of 14 amino acids. With 4 bases clipped from V and 12 bases from J, the junction kept 12 bases outside the gene matches. CDR3 amino acids: CASSPPDRGIGQFF. DNA of the CDR3: TGCGCCAGCAGCCCCCCCGACAGGGGTATAGGGCAGTTCTTC.

The V gene is TRBV6-1, the J gene TRBJ2-7; D not certain. From germline, CDR1 is MNHNS and CDR2 SASEGT. V was clipped by 0 bases and J by 5 bases, with 14 bases between them. The CDR3 runs 15 residues. The CDR3 protein is CASSEAGSPLDEQYF. Here the CDR3 DNA reads TGTGCCAGCAGTGAAGCGGGCAGCCCTTTGGACGAGCAGTACTTC.

This rearrangement joins TRBV11-2 to TRBJ2-2; 14 nucleotides line up with TRBD2. After removal of 4 bases from V and 4 bases from J, the junction contained 11 bases not matched to a gene. The CDR3 sequence is 19 residues long. In germline, CDR1 is SGHAT, CDR2 FQNNGV. Written as DNA, the CDR3 is TGTGCCAGCAGCTCCCCGGGACTAGCGGGGGACCAAGTCACCGGGGAGCTGTTTTTT. It specifies CASSSPGLAGDQVTGELFF.

The rearrangement links TRBV6-1 to TRBJ2-5; TRBD2 aligns across 14 bases. Germline CDR1 is MNHNS and CDR2 is SASEGT. The ends lost 8 bases at V and 7 bases at J; junction bases unmatched: 9. This CDR3 spans 15 amino acids. CDR3 region: CASLRGTSGGGTQYF. CDR3 coding DNA: TGTGCCAGCCTCCGCGGGACTAGCGGGGGTGGGACCCAGTACTTC.

The V gene is TRBV5-1, the J gene TRBJ2-5, with D possibly TRBD2 on 5 matching bases. The CDR3 has 13 residues. Germline V CDR1 and CDR2: SGHRS, YFSETQ. The V end was cut by 0 bases, the J end by 5 bases, with 8 bases between. CDR3 coding DNA: TGCGCCAGCAGCTTGGAGAGGAGGGAGACCCAGTACTTC. Translating gives CASSLERRETQYF.

This chain connects TRBV7-2 to TRBJ2-5, with D possibly TRBD2 on 5 matching bases. CDR1 and CDR2 from the germline V gene are SGHTA and FQGNSA. V shed 2 bases and J shed 11 bases, with 9 bases lying between them. This CDR3 has 11 residues. The CDR3 DNA follows: TGTGCCAGCAGCTTAATTCGGGAACAGTACTTC. Encoded protein: CASSLIREQYF.

The chain combines TRBV18 with TRBJ1-1, with TRBD1 as a possible D gene (5 bases). V lost 3 bases to trimming and J lost 2 bases, with 13 bases between them. CDR3 length: 15 amino acids. Looked up from germline, CDR1 is KGHSH and CDR2 is LQKENI. CDR3: CASSPGQVLNTEAFF. CDR3 coding DNA: TGTGCCAGCTCACCGGGGCAGGTACTAAACACTGAAGCTTTCTTT.

This chain joins TRBV28 and TRBJ2-7, with D unresolved. With 2 bases removed from V and 6 bases from J, the gap between germline ends came to 8 bases. Germline assignment: CDR1 MDHEN and CDR2 SYDVKM. The CDR3 loop spans 12 amino acids. CDR3 protein: CASSLGWSEQYF. CDR3 coding DNA: TGTGCCAGCAGTTTAGGCTGGAGCGAGCAGTACTTC.

The chain combines TRBV5-1 with TRBJ1-2, with no clear D. The germline V gene encodes CDR1 SGHRS and CDR2 YFSETQ. The CDR3 has 13 residues. Trimming removed 2 bases from V and 6 bases from J, with 11 bases in between. CDR3 DNA sequence: TGCGCCAGCAGCTTCTCCCCAGAGGATGGCTACACCTTC. Translated: CASSFSPEDGYTF. The full variable domain, in which reference TRBV5-1 and TRBJ1-2 provide the parts outside the CDR3, is KAGVTQTPRYLIKTRGQQVTLSCSPISGHRSVSWYQQTPGQGLQFLFEYFSETQRNKGNFPGRFSGRQFSNSRSEMNVSTLELGDSALYLCASSFSPEDGYTFGSGTRLTVV.

J is TRBJ1-2 and V is TRBV27; 9 nucleotides align to TRBD1. This CDR3 comprises 16 residues. The V gene's germline CDR1 is MNHEY and CDR2 SMNVEV (reference sequence). V lost 4 bases, J lost 7 bases, and 13 bases stayed unmatched. In DNA form, the CDR3 reads TGTGCCAGCAGTTCATCCCTCACAGGGGGCGCGGGTGGCTACACCTTC. Its translation is CASSSSLTGGAGGYTF.

The chain has TRBV6-5 and TRBJ1-5, with no clear D. CDR3 length: 13 residues. The germline V gene encodes CDR1 MNHEY and CDR2 SVGAGI. V was trimmed by 10 bases and J by 3 bases, leaving 13 bases between them. The CDR3 DNA reads as TGTGCCACTAAGCGGGCTAACAATCAGCCCCAGCATTTT. Encoded protein: CATKRANNQPQHF.

This chain links TRBV6-5 with TRBJ2-7; TRBD2 aligns across 8 bases. This CDR3 is 16 amino acids long. The V gene end was trimmed by 3 bases and the J gene end by 5 bases; junction bases not matched to a gene: 12. The germline gives CDR1 MNHEY, CDR2 SVGAGI. The CDR3 spells CASSYTSGRRAHEQYF. The CDR3 DNA sequence: TGTGCCAGCAGTTATACCAGCGGGAGAAGGGCGCACGAGCAGTACTTC.

The V call is TRBV5-6, the J call TRBJ2-1, with D tentatively TRBD1 (5 bases). Trimming took off 4 bases at V and 7 bases at J, with 9 bases between the two ends. The CDR3 is 12 amino acids. Per the germline V gene, CDR1 is SGHDT and CDR2 is YYEEEE. The CDR3 nucleotides are TGTGCCAGCAGCCCGCCAGGGAATGAGCAGTTCTTC. Its translation is CASSPPGNEQFF.

The chain combines TRBV5-6 with TRBJ2-5; D is unclear. V shed 0 bases and J shed 2 bases, with 8 bases lying between them. The CDR3 spans 14 residues. From germline, CDR1 is SGHDT and CDR2 YYEEEE. In DNA form, the CDR3 reads TGTGCCAGCAGCTTGGGTTGGCTTCAAGAGACCCAGTACTTC. The encoded protein is CASSLGWLQETQYF. Supplemented by reference TRBV5-6 and TRBJ2-5, the full variable domain reads DAGVTQSPTHLIKTRGQQVTLRCSPKSGHDTVSWYQQALGQGPQFIFQYYEEEERQRGNFPDRFSGHQFPNYSSELNVNALLLGDSALYLCASSLGWLQETQYFGPGTRLLVL.

This chain connects TRBV5-1 to TRBJ1-6; a possible D gene is TRBD1 (6 bases). V lost 5 bases and J lost 8, with 11 bases in between. CDR1 and CDR2 (germline): SGHRS, YFSETQ. The CDR3 is 13 amino acids. The chain's CDR3 is CASRPGADSPLHF. DNA for the CDR3: TGCGCCAGCAGGCCAGGGGCTGATTCACCCCTCCACTTT.

The chain recombines TRBV7-2 with TRBJ2-7; D may be TRBD2 (5 bases). The CDR3 contains 13 residues. V lost 6 bases, J lost 0 bases, and 9 bases lay in between. CDR1 is SGHTA and CDR2 is FQGNSA in the germline V gene. The CDR3 coding sequence is TGTGCCAGCAGTCAAGACTACTCCTACGAGCAGTACTTC. Encoded protein: CASSQDYSYEQYF.

V usage is TRBV23-1 and J usage is TRBJ1-1; TRBD1 might be the D (5 bases). TRBV23-1 is reported as an ORF; its role is uncertain. The CDR3 sequence is 15 residues long. V dropped 4 bases and J dropped 7 bases, with 19 bases sitting between them. The CDR3 sequence: CASSRAFDSRIEAFF. The CDR3 nucleotides read TGCGCCAGCAGTCGAGCTTTTGACAGCCGCATTGAAGCTTTCTTT.

The chain employs TRBV7-9 and TRBJ1-2; no definite D call. The V end lost 5 bases, the J end lost 3 bases, and 7 bases lay between the germline ends. Germline V lookup: CDR1 SEHNR, CDR2 FQNEAQ (reference sequence). CDR3 length: 12 residues. The CDR3 loop reads CASSPEYYGYTF. The CDR3 region has the DNA TGTGCCAGCAGCCCCGAGTACTATGGCTACACCTTC.

J is TRBJ1-6 and V is TRBV9, with D uncertain. This CDR3 spans 14 amino acids. Germline V gene sequence: CDR1 SGDLS, CDR2 YYNGEE. V was shortened by 4 bases and J by 7 bases, with 12 bases between the two germline ends. This CDR3 is CASSPRTGNSPLHF. CDR3 bases: TGTGCCAGCAGCCCTCGGACGGGAAATTCACCCCTCCACTTT.

V usage is TRBV4-1 and J usage is TRBJ1-1; tentatively, D is TRBD1 (5 bases). V was clipped by 5 bases and J by 5 bases, with 9 bases between them. This CDR3 spans 12 amino acids. Germline V lookup: CDR1 MGHRA, CDR2 YSYEKL. In DNA form, the CDR3 reads TGCGCCAGCAGCTCAGGGTGGACTGAAGCTTTCTTT. This encodes CASSSGWTEAFF.